This T cell receptor (beta chain) stems from a study of PD-L1 blockade in urothelial cancer. Study information: About 90% of the roughly 30 patients were men with bladder-origin urothelial cancer. Blood drawn 3 weeks (second dose) and 6 weeks after treatment start was analyzed. Across blood samples, T cells had a median count of about 140,000.

The method was immunoSEQ multiplex PCR; TCRdb's version includes in-frame clones alone and lacks a portion of them. The sample consists of 130,000 or so clones, approximately 84% of them appearing once. Broader study findings: Greater 3-week expansion of tumor-associated blood clones was recorded for durable-benefit patients.

Specified time point: pretreatment peripheral blood. The CDR3 contains 14 residues. V lost 7 bases and J lost 3; bases outside the gene matches: 4. Germline CDR1 is SGHAT and CDR2 is FQNNGV. With respect to this clone: Its antigen is not identified.

The chain has TRBV11-2 and TRBJ2-5; 11 positions match TRBD2. This material consisted of PBMCs, taken around atezolizumab (anti-PD-L1) treatment. The sequence was collected from a man aged 50 or older with urothelial cancer. DNA for the CDR3: TGTGCCAGCACCTTGGGACTAGCGGAAGAGACCCAGTACTTC. It specifies CASTLGLAEETQYF. Full variable domain (outside the CDR3, taken from reference TRBV11-2 and TRBJ2-5): EAGVAQSPRYKIIEKRQSVAFWCNPISGHATLYWYQQILGQGPKLLIQFQNNGVVDDSQLPKDRFSAERLKGVDSTLKIQPAKLEDSAVYLCASTLGLAEETQYFGPGTRLLVL.